A selection of T cell receptor beta chains follows, all from one sample in a study of T cell repertoires in ileal Crohn's disease. This table comes from immunoSEQ multiplex PCR, and its TCRdb copy is limited to in-frame clones, with some not included. The data contain 5,500 to 8,000 clones, about 80% of them seen just once; the ten biggest clones take up over 9%. Input material: ileal tissue. The receptors originated from an adult with Crohn's disease. Both conserved end residues are part of each CDR3. A D gene is named only where the DNA matches it firmly. Clone size appears in some rows only: once, few, many, or a class for an expanded clone.

-	14	TRBV5-4	-	TRBJ1-4	CASSSDGSYEKLFF	TGTGCCAGCAGCTCCGACGGGAGTTATGAAAAACTGTTTTTT
-	15	TRBV4-1	TRBD2	TRBJ2-5	CASSPSGGGKETQYF	TGCGCCAGCAGCCCTAGTGGCGGGGGTAAAGAGACCCAGTACTTC
-	14	TRBV19	-	TRBJ2-5	CASSMAGAGETQYF	TGTGCCAGTAGTATGGCGGGGGCGGGGGAGACCCAGTACTTC
-	14	TRBV2	-	TRBJ1-2	CASRPRANNYGYTF	TGTGCCAGCAGACCCCGGGCGAATAACTATGGCTACACCTTC
-	15	TRBV11-2	-	TRBJ1-1	CASSSPREGNTEAFF	TGTGCCAGCAGCTCCCCCAGGGAGGGGAACACTGAAGCTTTCTTT
-	12	TRBV25-1	-	TRBJ1-2	CASADRLDGYTF	TGTGCCAGCGCGGACAGATTGGATGGCTACACCTTC
-	13	TRBV11-2	-	TRBJ1-5	CASSLERSQPQHF	TGTGCCAGCAGCTTGGAAAGGAGTCAGCCCCAGCATTTT
-	14	TRBV11-2	-	TRBJ1-2	CASSRSGVDYGYTF	TGTGCCAGCAGCCGCTCGGGGGTAGACTATGGCTACACCTTC
-	15	TRBV7-9	TRBD1	TRBJ2-5	CASSLGGGSQETQYF	TGTGCCAGCAGCTTAGGAGGGGGCAGCCAAGAGACCCAGTACTTC
few	16	TRBV5-1	TRBD1	TRBJ2-5	CASSLEGTGKGETQYF	TGCGCCAGCAGCTTGGAAGGGACAGGGAAGGGAGAGACCCAGTACTTC
-	14	TRBV2	TRBD2	TRBJ2-1	CASSEIAGGYEQFF	TGTGCCAGCAGTGAGATAGCGGGGGGCTATGAGCAGTTCTTC
-	14	TRBV6-4	-	TRBJ2-3	CASSRRASTDTQYF	TGTGCCAGCAGTCGCAGGGCAAGCACAGATACGCAGTATTTT
few	16	TRBV14	TRBD2	TRBJ2-3	CASSPGGGLAADTQYF	TGTGCCAGCAGCCCGGGGGGGGGACTAGCGGCAGATACGCAGTATTTT
once	15	TRBV5-8	TRBD1	TRBJ2-3	CASSRQGGRTDTQYF	TGTGCCAGCAGCCGACAGGGGGGCCGCACAGATACGCAGTATTTT
-	11	TRBV2	-	TRBJ2-3	CASSAPNTQYF	TGTGCCAGCAGCGCCCCGAATACGCAGTATTTT